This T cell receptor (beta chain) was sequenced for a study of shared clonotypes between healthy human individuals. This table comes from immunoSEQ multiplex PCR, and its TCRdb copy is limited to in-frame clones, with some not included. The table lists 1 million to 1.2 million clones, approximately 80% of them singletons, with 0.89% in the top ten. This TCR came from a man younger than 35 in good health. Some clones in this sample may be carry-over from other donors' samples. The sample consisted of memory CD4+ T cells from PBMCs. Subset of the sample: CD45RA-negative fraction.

In DNA, the CDR3 is TGTGCCTGTAGGGGGCAGGAAGGAGAAAAACTGTTTTTT. Amino acids: CACRGQEGEKLFF. The chain recombines TRBV30 with TRBJ1-4, with TRBD1 identical over 7 bases. Germline V lookup: CDR1 GTSNPN, CDR2 SVGIG (reference sequence). The CDR3 sequence is 13 residues long. The V and J ends lost 6 bases and 8 bases, in that order; junction bases with no gene match: 9.